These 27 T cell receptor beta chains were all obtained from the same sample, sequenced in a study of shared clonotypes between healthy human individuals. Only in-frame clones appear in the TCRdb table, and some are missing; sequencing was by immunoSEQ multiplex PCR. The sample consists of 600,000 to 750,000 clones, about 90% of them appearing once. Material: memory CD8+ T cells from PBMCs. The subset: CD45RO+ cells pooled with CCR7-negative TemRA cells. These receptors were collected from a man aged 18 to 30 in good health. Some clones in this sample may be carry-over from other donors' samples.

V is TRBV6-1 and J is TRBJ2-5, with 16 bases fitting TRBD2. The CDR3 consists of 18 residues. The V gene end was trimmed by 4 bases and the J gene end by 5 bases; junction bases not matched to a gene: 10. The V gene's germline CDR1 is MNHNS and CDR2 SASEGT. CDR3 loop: CASSGGLAGGPTWETQYF. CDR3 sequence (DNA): TGTGCCAGCAGTGGGGGACTAGCGGGAGGGCCGACGTGGGAGACCCAGTACTTC.

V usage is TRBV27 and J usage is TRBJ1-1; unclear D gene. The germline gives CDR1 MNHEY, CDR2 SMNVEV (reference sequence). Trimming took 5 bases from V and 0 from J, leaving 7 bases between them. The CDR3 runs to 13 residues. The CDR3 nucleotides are TGTGCCAGCAGTCCAGTAATGAACACTGAAGCTTTCTTT. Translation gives CASSPVMNTEAFF.

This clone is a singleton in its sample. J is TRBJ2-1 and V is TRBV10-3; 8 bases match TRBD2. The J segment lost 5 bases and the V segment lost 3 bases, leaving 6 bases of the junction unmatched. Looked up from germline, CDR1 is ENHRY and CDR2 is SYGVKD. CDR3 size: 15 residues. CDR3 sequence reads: CAISDGGLANNEQFF. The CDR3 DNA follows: TGTGCCATCAGTGATGGCGGACTAGCAAACAATGAGCAGTTCTTC.

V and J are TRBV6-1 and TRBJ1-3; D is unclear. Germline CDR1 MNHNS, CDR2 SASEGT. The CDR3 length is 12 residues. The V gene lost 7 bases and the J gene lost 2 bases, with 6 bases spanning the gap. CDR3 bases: TGTGCCAGCAAAGTGGCTGGAAACACCATATATTTT. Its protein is CASKVAGNTIYF.

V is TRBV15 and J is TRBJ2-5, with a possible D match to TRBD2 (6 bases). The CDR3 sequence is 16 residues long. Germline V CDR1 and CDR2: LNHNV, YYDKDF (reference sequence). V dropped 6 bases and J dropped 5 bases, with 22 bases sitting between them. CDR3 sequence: CATRRSPGLGGETQYF. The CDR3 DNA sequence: TGTGCCACCAGGAGATCTCCGGGACTTGGGGGGGAGACCCAGTACTTC.

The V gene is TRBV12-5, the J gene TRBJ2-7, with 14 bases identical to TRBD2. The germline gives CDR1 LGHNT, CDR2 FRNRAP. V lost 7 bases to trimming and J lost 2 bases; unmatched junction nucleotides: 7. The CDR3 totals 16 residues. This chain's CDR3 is CASAPGLAGVPYEQYF. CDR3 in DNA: TGTGCTAGTGCGCCGGGACTAGCGGGAGTTCCCTACGAGCAGTACTTC. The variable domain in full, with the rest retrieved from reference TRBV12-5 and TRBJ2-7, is DARVTQTPRHKVTEMGQEVTMRCQPILGHNTVFWYRQTMMQGLELLAYFRNRAPLDDSGMPKDRFSAEMPDATLATLKIQPSEPRDSAVYFCASAPGLAGVPYEQYFGPGTRLTVT.

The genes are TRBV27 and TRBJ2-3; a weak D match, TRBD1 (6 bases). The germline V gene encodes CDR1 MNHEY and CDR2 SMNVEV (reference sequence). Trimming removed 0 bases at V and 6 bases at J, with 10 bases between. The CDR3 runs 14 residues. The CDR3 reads CASSLSQGWDTQYF. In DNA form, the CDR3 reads TGTGCCAGCAGTTTATCGCAGGGGTGGGATACGCAGTATTTT.

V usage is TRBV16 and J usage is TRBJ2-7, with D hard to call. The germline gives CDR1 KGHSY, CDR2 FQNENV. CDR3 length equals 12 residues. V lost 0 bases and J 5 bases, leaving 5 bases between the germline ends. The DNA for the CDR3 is TGTGCCAGCAGCCAATCGAGGCACGAGCAGTACTTC. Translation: CASSQSRHEQYF.

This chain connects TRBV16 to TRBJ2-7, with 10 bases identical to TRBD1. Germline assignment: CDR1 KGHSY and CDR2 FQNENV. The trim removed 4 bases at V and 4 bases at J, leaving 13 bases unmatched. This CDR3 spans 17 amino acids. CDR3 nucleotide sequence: TGTGCCAGCAGCCCCCCTTTTTCGCGGACAGGGGGTTACGAGCAGTACTTC. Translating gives CASSPPFSRTGGYEQYF.

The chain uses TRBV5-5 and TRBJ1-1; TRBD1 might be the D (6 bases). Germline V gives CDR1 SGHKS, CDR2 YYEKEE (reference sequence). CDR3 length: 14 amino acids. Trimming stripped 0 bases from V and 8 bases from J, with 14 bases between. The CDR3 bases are TGTGCCAGCAGCTTGGGTAGGGGGTGGATCGAAGCTTTCTTT. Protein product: CASSLGRGWIEAFF.

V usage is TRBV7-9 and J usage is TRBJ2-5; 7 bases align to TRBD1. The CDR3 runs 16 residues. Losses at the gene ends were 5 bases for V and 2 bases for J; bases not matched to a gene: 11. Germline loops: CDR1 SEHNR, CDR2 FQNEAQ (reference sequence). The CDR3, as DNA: TGTGCCAGCAGCCGGTGGGGGACAGAATCACAAGAGACCCAGTACTTC. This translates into CASSRWGTESQETQYF.

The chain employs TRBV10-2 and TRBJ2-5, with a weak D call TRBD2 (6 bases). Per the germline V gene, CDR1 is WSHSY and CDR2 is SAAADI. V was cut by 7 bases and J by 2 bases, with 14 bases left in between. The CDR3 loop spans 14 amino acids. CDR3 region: CASTVSGLQETQYF. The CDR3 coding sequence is TGCGCCAGCACCGTGTCGGGACTGCAAGAGACCCAGTACTTC.

The CDR3 bases are TGTGCCAGCAGCCCGAAGGAGTATAACACTGAAGCTTTCTTT. Translated, it gives CASSPKEYNTEAFF. The V call is TRBV2, the J call TRBJ1-1; D unclear. The ends were cut back, 6 bases at V and 2 bases at J, with 13 bases in the middle. The CDR3 length is 14 residues. CDR1 and CDR2 from the germline V gene are SNHLY and FYNNEI.

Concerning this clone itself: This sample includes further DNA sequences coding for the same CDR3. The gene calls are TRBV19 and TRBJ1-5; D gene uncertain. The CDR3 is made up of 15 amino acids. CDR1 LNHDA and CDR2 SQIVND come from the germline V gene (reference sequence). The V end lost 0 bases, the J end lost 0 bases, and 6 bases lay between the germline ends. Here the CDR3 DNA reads TGTGCCAGTAGTATAGAAAGGTTTAGCAATCAGCCCCAGCATTTT. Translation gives CASSIERFSNQPQHF.

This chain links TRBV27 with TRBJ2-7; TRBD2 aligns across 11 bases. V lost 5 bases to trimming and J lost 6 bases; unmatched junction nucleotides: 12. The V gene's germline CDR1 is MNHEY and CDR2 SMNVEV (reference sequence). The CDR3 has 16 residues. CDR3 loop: CASSLAGGAFTLEQYF. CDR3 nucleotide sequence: TGTGCCAGCAGTCTAGCGGGAGGCGCCTTTACTCTCGAGCAGTACTTC.

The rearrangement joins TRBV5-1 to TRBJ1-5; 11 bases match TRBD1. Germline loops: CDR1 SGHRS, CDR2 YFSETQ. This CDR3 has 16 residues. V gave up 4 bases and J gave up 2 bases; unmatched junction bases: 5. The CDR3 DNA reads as TGCGCCAGCAGCCCCTGGACAGGGGGCGGCAATCAGCCCCAGCATTTT. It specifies CASSPWTGGGNQPQHF.

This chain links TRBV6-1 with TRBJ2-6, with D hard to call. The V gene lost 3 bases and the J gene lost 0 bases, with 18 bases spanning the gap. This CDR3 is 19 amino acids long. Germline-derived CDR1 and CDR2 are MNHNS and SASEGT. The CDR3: CASSDPPGSQSSGANVLTF. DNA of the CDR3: TGTGCCAGCAGTGACCCTCCGGGCAGCCAAAGCTCTGGGGCCAACGTCCTGACTTTC.

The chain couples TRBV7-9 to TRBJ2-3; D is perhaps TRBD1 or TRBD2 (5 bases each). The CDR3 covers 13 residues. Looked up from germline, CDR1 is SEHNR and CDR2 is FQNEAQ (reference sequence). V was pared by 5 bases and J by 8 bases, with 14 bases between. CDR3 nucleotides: TGTGCCAGCAGCCCGGGGCTACAGCTTACGCAGTATTTT. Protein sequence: CASSPGLQLTQYF.

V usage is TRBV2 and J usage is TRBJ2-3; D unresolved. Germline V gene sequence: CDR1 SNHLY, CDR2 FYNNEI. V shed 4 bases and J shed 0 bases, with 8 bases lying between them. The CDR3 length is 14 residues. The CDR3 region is CASSAASSTDTQYF. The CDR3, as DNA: TGTGCCAGCAGTGCGGCCAGTAGCACAGATACGCAGTATTTT.

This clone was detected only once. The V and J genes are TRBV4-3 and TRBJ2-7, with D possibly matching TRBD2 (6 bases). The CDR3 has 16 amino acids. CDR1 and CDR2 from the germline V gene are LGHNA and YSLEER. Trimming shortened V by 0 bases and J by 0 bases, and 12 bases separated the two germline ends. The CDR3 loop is CASSQEVAGSSYEQYF. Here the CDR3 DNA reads TGCGCCAGCAGCCAAGAGGTGGCGGGGAGCTCCTACGAGCAGTACTTC.

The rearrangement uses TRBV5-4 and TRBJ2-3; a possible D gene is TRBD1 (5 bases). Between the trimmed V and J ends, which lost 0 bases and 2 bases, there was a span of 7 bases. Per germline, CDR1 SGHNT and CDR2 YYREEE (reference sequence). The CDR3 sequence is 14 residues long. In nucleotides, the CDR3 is TGTGCCAGCAGCTTGGTACAGGACACAGATACGCAGTATTTT. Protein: CASSLVQDTDTQYF.

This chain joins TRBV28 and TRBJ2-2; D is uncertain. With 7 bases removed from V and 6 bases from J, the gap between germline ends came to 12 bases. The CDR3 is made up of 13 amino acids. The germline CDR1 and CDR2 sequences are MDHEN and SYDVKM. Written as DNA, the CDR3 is TGTGCCAGCACCACAAATGGGGCCGGGGAGCTGTTTTTT. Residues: CASTTNGAGELFF. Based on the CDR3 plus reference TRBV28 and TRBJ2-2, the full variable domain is DVKVTQSSRYLVKRTGEKVFLECVQDMDHENMFWYRQDPGLGLRLIYFSYDVKMKEKGDIPEGYSVSREKKERFSLILESASTNQTSMYLCASTTNGAGELFFGEGSRLTVL.

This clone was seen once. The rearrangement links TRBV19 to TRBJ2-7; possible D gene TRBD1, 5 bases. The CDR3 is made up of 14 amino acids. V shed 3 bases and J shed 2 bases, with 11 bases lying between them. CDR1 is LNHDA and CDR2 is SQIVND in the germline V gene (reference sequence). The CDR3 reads CASSIRDSAYEQYF. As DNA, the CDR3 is TGTGCCAGTAGTATCCGAGACAGCGCCTACGAGCAGTACTTC.

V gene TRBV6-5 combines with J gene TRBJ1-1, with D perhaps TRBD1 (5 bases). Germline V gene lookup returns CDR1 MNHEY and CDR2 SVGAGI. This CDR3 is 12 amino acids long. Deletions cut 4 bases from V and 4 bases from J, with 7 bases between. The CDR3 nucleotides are TGTGCCAGCAGTTTCGGGGGCACTGAAGCTTTCTTT. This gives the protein CASSFGGTEAFF.

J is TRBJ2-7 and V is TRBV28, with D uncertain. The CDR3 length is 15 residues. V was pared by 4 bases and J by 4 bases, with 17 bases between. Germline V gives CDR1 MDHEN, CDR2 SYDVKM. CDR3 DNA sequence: TGTGCCAGCAGTTCCAACCTGGACCTAAGATACGAGCAGTACTTC. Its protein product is CASSSNLDLRYEQYF.

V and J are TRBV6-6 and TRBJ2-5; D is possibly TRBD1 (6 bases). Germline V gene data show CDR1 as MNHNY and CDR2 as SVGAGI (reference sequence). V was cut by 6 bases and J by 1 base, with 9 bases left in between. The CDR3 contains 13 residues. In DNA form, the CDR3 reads TGTGCCAGCAGACCGACAGGCCAAGAGACCCAGTACTTC. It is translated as CASRPTGQETQYF.

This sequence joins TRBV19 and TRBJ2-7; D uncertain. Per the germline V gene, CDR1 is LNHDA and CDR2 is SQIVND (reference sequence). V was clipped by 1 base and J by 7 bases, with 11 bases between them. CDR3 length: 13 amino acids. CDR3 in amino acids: CASSIVVHREQYF. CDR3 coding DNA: TGTGCCAGTAGTATAGTTGTCCACCGGGAGCAGTACTTC.